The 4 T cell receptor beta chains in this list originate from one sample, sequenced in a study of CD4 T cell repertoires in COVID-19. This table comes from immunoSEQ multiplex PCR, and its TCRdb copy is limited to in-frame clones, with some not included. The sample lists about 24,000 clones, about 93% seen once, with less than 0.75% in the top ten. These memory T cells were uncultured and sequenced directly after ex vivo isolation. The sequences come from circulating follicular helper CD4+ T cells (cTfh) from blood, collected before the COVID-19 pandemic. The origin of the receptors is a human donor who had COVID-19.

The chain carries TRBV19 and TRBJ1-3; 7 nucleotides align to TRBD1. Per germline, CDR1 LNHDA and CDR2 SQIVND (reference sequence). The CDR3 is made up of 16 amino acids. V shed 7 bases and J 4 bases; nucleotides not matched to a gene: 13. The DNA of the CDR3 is TGTGCCAGTAAACCACTAGACAGGGTCGACGGAAACACCATATATTTT. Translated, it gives CASKPLDRVDGNTIYF.

CDR3 nucleotides: TGCGCCAGCAGCCAAGGGGCGGGGAGGCAGACCCAGTACTTC. Translating gives CASSQGAGRQTQYF. V gene TRBV4-1 combines with J gene TRBJ2-5; weak D call: TRBD2 (6 bases). This CDR3 is built from 14 residues. The germline CDR1 and CDR2 sequences are MGHRA and YSYEKL. The V end was cut by 1 base, the J end by 6 bases, with 12 bases between.

The CDR3 nucleotides read TGTGCCACAACTAAAGGGGTGGGGGAGGAAGAGCAGTACTTC. Its translation is CATTKGVGEEEQYF. The chain carries TRBV7-6 and TRBJ2-7, with D perhaps TRBD2 (6 bases). The CDR3 is 14 residues long. Germline CDR1 SGHVS, CDR2 FNYEAQ. V shed 10 bases and J shed 7 bases, with 23 bases lying between them. The variable domain in full, completed from reference TRBV7-6 and TRBJ2-7, reads GAGVSQSPRYKVTKRGQDVALRCDPISGHVSLYWYRQALGQGPEFLTYFNYEAQQDKSGLPNDRFSAERPEGSISTLTIQRTEQRDSAMYRCATTKGVGEEEQYFGPGTRLTVT.

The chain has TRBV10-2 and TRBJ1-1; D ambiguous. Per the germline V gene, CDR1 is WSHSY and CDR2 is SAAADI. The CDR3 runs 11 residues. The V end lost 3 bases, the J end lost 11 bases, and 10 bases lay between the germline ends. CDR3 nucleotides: TGCGCCAGCAGTGACCGAGGAACGGCTTTCTTT. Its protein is CASSDRGTAFF.